This T cell receptor beta chain was identified in a study of beta chain features in type 1 diabetes. The ends were cut back, 0 bases at V and 0 bases at J, with 5 bases in the middle. The CDR3 sequence is 14 residues long. CDR1 is LGHNT, CDR2 FRNRAP, per germline. Expressed TCRB transcripts were sequenced, since all the RNA that had been isolated was reverse transcribed. Libraries were prepared by immunoSEQ multiplex PCR; TCRdb keeps only in-frame clonotypes and omits some of them. The data show around 140,000 clones, 9% seen once. Each of the sorted populations had a purity greater than 95%. The sample holds a few counts of this clone. Its target is unknown. Study-level findings and limits: Shorter templates might be favored by PCR, and equally so in patients and in controls. Moderate yet significant TCRB CDR3 shortening was seen in Type 1 diabetes patients in all four CD4+ subsets. The question of HLA type influencing TCRB rearrangement was one that remained unresolved here.

Sequenced input: central memory CD4+ T cells from blood. The source of this sequence is a man aged 30 to 45 with type 1 diabetes. V usage is TRBV12-5 and J usage is TRBJ1-1; the D is unclear. In nucleotides, the CDR3 is TGTGCTAGTGGTTTGGTACCTATGAACACTGAAGCTTTCTTT. Its protein product is CASGLVPMNTEAFF.